The clone carrying this T cell receptor beta chain was seen ten or more times. With 7 bases clipped from V and 5 bases from J, the junction kept 17 bases outside the gene matches. The CDR3 contains 17 residues. Per germline, CDR1 MDHEN and CDR2 SYDVKM. The data are from a study of T cells in Graves' hyperthyroidism and ophthalmopathy. It was RNA transcripts that yielded the amplified TCR beta CDR3 regions. A first-round RT-PCR of the TCR CDR3 used the HTBI primer set. TCRdb passed the multiplex PCR reads through MiXCR, listing each CDR3 protein once. The repertoire holds 600,000 to 750,000 distinct CDR3 sequences, with 15% to 20% as singletons.

The sequenced material came from blood. The sequence derives from a man aged 45-65 years with Graves' hyperthyroidism. The chain employs TRBV28 and TRBJ2-7; 10 nucleotides agree with TRBD2. This chain's CDR3 is CASNSLAGEENVHEQYF. DNA for the CDR3: TGTGCCAGCAATAGCCTAGCGGGAGAGGAGAATGTGCACGAGCAGTACTTC.